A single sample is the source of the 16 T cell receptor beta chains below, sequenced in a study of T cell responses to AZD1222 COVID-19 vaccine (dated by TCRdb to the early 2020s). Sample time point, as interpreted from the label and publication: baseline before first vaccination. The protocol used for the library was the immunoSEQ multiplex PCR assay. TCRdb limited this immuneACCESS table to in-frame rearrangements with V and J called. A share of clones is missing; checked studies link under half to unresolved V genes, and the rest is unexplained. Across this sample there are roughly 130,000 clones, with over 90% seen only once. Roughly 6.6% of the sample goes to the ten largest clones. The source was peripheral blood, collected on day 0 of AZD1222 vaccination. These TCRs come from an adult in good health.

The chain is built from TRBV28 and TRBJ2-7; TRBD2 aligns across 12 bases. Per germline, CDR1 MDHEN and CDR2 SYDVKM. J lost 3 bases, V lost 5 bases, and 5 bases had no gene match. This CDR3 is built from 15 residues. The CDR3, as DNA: TGTGCCAGCAGTCCATGGACTAGCGGGAACTACGAGCAGTACTTC. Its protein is CASSPWTSGNYEQYF.

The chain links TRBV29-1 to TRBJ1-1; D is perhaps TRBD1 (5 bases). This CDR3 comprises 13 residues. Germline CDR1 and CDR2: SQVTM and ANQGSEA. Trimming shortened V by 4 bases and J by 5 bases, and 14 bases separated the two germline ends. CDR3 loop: CSVAEQGITEAFF. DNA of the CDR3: TGCAGCGTTGCCGAGCAGGGTATAACTGAAGCTTTCTTT.

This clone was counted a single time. The CDR3 spells CASSFFADTQYF. In DNA form, the CDR3 reads TGTGCCAGCAGCTTTTTCGCAGATACGCAGTATTTT. The V and J genes are TRBV7-6 and TRBJ2-3; no reliable D call. The CDR3 is made up of 12 amino acids. CDR1 is SGHVS, CDR2 FNYEAQ, per germline. V lost 3 bases, J lost 4 bases, and 5 bases lay in between.

In nucleotides, the CDR3 is TGTGCCAGCAGCCGGGAGGTGGGTGGGGATACGCAGTATTTT. The encoded protein is CASSREVGGDTQYF. The chain carries TRBV9 and TRBJ2-3, with 7 bases identical to TRBD2. V lost 4 bases, J lost 6 bases, and 8 bases stayed unmatched. In germline, CDR1 is SGDLS, CDR2 YYNGEE. CDR3 length equals 14 residues.

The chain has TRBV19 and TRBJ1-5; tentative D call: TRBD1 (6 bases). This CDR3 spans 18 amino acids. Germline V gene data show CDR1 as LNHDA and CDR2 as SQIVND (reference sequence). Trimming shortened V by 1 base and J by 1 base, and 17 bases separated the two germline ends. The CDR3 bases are TGTGCCAGTAGTATAGGACAGGCCAGGGTTTCGAGCAATCAGCCCCAGCATTTT. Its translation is CASSIGQARVSSNQPQHF. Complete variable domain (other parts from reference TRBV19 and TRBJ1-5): DGGITQSPKYLFRKEGQNVTLSCEQNLNHDAMYWYRQDPGQGLRLIYYSQIVNDFQKGDIAEGYSVSREKKESFPLTVTSAQKNPTAFYLCASSIGQARVSSNQPQHFGDGTRLSIL.

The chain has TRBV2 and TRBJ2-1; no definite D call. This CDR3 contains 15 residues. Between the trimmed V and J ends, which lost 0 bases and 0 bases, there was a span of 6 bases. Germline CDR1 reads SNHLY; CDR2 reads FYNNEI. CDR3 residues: CASSEAGSSYNEQFF. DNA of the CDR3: TGTGCCAGCAGTGAAGCGGGAAGCTCCTACAATGAGCAGTTCTTC.

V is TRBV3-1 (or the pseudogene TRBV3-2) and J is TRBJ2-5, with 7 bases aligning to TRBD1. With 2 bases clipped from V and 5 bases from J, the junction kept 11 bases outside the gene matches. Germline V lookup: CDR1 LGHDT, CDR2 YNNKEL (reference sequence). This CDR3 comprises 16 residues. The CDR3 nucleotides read TGTGCCAGCAGCCAACAACGGACAGGCACCCTCGAGACCCAGTACTTC. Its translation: CASSQQRTGTLETQYF.

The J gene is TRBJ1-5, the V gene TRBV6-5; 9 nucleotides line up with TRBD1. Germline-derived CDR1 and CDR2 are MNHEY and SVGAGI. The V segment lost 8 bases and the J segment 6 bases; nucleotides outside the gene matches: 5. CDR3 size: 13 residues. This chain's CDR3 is CASGDRGGQPQHF. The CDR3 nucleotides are TGTGCCAGCGGAGACAGGGGGGGTCAGCCCCAGCATTTT.

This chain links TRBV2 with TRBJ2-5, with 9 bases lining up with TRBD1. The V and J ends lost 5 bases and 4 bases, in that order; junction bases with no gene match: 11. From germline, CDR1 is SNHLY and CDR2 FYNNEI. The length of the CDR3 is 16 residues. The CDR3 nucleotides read TGTGCCAGCAGTCCGGGACAGGGACGAGGGGGAGAGACCCAGTACTTC. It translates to CASSPGQGRGGETQYF.

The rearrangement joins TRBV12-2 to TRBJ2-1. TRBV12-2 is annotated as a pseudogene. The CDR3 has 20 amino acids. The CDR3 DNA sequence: TGTGCAAGTCGCTCCAACTTTACATCCGAGGGGTTAGAAGAAACTTGGGAGCAGTTCTTC. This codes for CASRSNFTSEGLEETWEQFF.

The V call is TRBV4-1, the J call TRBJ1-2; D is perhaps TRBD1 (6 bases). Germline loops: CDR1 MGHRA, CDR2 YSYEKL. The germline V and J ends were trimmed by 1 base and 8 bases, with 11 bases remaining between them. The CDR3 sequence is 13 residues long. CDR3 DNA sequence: TGCGCCAGCAGCCAAGCGACAGGAGACGGCTACACCTTC. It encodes CASSQATGDGYTF.

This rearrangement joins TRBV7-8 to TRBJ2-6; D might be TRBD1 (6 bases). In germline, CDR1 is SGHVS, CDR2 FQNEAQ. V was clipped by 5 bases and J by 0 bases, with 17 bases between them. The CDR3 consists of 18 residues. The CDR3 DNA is TGTGCCAGCAGCCTAAGACAGGTCGCGGCCTCTGGGGCCAACGTCCTGACTTTC. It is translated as CASSLRQVAASGANVLTF.

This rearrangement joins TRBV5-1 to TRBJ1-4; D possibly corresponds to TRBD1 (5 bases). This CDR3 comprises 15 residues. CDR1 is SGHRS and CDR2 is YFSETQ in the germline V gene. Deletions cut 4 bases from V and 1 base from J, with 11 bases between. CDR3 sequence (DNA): TGCGCCAGCAGCACCACAGGTCGAACTAATGAAAAACTGTTTTTT. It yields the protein CASSTTGRTNEKLFF.

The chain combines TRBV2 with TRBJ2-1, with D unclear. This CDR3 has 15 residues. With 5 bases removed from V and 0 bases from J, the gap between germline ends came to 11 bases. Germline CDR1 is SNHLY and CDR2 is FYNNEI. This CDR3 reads CASSRLKSSYNEQFF. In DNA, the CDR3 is TGTGCCAGCAGTAGGCTAAAGAGCTCCTACAATGAGCAGTTCTTC. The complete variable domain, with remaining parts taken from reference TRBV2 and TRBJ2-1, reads EPEVTQTPSHQVTQMGQEVILRCVPISNHLYFYWYRQILGQKVEFLVSFYNNEISEKSEIFDDQFSVERPDGSNFTLKIRSTKLEDSAMYFCASSRLKSSYNEQFFGPGTRLTVL.

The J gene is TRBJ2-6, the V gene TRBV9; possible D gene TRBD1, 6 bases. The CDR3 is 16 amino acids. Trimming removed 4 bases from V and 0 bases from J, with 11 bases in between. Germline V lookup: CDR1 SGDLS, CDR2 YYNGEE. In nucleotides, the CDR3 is TGTGCCAGCAGCACACGACAGGTCTCTGGGGCCAACGTCCTGACTTTC. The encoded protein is CASSTRQVSGANVLTF.

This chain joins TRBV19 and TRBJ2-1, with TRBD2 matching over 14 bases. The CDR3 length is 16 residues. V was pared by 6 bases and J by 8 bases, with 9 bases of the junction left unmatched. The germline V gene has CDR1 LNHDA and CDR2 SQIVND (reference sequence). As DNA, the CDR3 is TGTGCCAGTAGGACTAGCGGGAGGGCCAATTCGGATGAGCAGTTCTTC. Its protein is CASRTSGRANSDEQFF.